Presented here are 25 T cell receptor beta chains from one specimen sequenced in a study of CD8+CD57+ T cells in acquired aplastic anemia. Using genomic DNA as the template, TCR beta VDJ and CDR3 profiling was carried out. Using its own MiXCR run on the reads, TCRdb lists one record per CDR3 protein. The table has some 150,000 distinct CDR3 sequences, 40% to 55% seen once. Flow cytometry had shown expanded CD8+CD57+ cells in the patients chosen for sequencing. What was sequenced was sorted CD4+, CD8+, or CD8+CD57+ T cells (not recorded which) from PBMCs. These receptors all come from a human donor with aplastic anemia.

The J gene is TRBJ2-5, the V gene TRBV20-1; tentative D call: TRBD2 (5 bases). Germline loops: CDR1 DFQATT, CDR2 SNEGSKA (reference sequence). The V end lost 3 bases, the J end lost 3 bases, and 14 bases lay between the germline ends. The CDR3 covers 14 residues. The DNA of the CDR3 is TGCAGTGCTAGGGTCCCACCAGCGGAAGAGACCCAGTACTTC. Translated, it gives CSARVPPAEETQYF.

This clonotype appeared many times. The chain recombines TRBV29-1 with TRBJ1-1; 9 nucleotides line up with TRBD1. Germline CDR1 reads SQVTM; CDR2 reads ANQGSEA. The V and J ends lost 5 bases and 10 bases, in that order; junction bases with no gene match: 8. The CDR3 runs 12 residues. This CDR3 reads CSVLQGANSAFF. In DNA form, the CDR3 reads TGCAGCGTTCTACAGGGGGCGAATTCAGCTTTCTTT.

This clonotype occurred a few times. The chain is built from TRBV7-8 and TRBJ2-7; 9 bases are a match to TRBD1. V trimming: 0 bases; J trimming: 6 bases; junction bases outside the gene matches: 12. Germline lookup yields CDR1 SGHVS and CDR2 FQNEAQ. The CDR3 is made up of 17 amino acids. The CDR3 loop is CASSLAFPGTGLGEQYF. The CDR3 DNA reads TGTGCCAGCAGCTTAGCGTTCCCCGGGACAGGGCTGGGCGAGCAGTACTTC.

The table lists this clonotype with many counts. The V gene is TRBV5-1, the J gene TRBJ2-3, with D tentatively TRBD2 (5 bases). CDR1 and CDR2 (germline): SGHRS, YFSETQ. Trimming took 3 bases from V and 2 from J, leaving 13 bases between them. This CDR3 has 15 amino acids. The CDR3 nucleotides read TGCGCCAGCAGCTCGGACTGGGCCCCCACAGATACGCAGTATTTT. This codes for CASSSDWAPTDTQYF.

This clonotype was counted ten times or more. The chain's CDR3 is CASSRNWATGELFF. The CDR3 DNA is TGTGCCAGTAGCAGGAATTGGGCCACCGGGGAGCTGTTTTTT. The chain carries TRBV19 and TRBJ2-2; D is unresolved. Trimming cost V 6 bases and J 4 bases, with 12 bases left between them. Germline CDR1 reads LNHDA; CDR2 reads SQIVND (reference sequence). The CDR3 has 14 residues.

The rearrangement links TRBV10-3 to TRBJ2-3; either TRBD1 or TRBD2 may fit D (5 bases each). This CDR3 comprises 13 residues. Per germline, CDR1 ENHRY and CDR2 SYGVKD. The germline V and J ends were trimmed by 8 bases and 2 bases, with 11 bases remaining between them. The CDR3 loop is CAISVGDTDTQYF. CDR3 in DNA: TGTGCCATCTCCGTGGGGGACACAGATACGCAGTATTTT.

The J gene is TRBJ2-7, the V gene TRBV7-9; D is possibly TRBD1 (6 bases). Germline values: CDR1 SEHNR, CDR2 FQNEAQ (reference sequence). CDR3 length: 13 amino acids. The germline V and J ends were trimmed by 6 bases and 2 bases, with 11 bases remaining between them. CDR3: CASSIQGPYEQYF. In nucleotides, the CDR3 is TGTGCCAGCAGTATCCAGGGGCCCTACGAGCAGTACTTC. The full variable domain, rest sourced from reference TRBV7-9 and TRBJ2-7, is DTGVSQNPRHKITKRGQNVTFRCDPISEHNRLYWYRQTLGQGPEFLTYFQNEAQLEKSRLLSDRFSAERPKGSFSTLEIQRTEQGDSAMYLCASSIQGPYEQYFGPGTRLTVT.

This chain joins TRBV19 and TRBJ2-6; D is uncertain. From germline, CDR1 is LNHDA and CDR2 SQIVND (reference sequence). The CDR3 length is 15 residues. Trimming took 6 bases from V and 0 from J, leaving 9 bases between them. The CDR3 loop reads CASRVTDSGANVLTF. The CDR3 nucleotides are TGTGCCAGTAGAGTTACCGACTCTGGGGCCAACGTCCTGACTTTC.

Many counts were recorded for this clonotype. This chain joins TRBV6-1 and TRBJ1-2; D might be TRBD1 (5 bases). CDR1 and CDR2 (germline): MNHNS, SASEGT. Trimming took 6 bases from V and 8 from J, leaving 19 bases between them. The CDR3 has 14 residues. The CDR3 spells CASSRQPTVEGYTF. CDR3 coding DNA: TGTGCCAGCAGCCGACAGCCAACGGTGGAAGGCTACACCTTC.

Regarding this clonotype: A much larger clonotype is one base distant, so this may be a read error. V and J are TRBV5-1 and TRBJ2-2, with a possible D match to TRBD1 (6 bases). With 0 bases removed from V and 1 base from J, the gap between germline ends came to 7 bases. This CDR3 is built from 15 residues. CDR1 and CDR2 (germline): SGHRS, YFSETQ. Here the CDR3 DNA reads TGCGCCAGCAGCTTGGTACAGGGGAACACCGGGGAGCTGTTTTTT. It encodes CASSLVQGNTGELFF.

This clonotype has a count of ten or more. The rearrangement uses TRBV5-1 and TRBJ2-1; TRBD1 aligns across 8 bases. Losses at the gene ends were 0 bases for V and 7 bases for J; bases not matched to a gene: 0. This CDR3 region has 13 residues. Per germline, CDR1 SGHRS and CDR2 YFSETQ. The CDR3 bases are TGCGCCAGCAGCTTGGGACAGGGGAATGAGCAGTTCTTC. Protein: CASSLGQGNEQFF.

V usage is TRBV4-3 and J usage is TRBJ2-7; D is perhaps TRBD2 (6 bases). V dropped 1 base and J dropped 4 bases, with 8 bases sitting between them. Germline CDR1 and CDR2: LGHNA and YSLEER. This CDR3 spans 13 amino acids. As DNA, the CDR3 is TGCGCCAGCAGCCAAGTTCGGGGGTACGAGCAGTACTTC. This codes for CASSQVRGYEQYF.

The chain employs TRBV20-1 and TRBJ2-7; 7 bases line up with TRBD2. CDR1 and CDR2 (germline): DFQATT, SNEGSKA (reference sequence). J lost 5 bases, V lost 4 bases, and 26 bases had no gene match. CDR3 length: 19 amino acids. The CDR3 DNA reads TGCAGTGCTAAAATTGTGACTAGCTTAGGGCACATAAAGGAGGACGAGCAGTACTTC. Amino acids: CSAKIVTSLGHIKEDEQYF.

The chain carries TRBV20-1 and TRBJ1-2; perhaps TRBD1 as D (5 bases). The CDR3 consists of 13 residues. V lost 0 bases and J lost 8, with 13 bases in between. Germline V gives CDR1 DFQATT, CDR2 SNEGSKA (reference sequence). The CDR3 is CSAREGTVDGYTF. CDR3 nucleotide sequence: TGCAGTGCTAGAGAAGGGACCGTGGACGGCTACACCTTC.

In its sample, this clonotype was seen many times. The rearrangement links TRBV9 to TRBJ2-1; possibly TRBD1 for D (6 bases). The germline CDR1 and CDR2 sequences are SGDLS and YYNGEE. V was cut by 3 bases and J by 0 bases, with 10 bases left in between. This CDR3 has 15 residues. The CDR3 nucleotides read TGTGCCAGCAGCGCCGGACAGATCTCCTACAATGAGCAGTTCTTC. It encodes CASSAGQISYNEQFF.

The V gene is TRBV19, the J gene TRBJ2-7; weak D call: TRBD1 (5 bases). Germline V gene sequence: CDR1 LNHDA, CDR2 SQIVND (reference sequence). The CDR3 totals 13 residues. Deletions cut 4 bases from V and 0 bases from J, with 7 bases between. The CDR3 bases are TGTGCCAGTAGTAAGGACAACTCCTACGAGCAGTACTTC. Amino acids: CASSKDNSYEQYF.

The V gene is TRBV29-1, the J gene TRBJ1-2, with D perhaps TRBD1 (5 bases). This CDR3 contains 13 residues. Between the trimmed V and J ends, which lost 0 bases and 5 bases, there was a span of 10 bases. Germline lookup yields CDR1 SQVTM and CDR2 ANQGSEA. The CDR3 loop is CSVEDGGWYGYTF. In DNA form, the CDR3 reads TGCAGCGTTGAAGACGGGGGGTGGTATGGCTACACCTTC.

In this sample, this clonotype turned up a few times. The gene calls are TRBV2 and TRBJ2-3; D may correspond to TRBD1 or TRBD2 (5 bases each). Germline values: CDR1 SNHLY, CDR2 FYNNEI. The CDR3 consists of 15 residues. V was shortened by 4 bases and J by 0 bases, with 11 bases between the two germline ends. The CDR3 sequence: CASSVWGKSTDTQYF. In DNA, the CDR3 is TGTGCCAGCAGTGTTTGGGGGAAAAGCACAGATACGCAGTATTTT. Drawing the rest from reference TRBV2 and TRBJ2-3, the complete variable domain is EPEVTQTPSHQVTQMGQEVILRCVPISNHLYFYWYRQILGQKVEFLVSFYNNEISEKSEIFDDQFSVERPDGSNFTLKIRSTKLEDSAMYFCASSVWGKSTDTQYFGPGTRLTVL.

The CDR3 region has the DNA TGTGCCGCACGGGGCCTGAACACTGAAGCTTTCTTT. Its protein is CAARGLNTEAFF. The J gene is TRBJ1-1, the V gene TRBV10-3, with TRBD1 as a possible D gene (5 bases). The CDR3 length is 12 residues. The germline CDR1 and CDR2 sequences are ENHRY and SYGVKD. The V and J ends lost 11 bases and 0 bases respectively, with 10 bases between them.

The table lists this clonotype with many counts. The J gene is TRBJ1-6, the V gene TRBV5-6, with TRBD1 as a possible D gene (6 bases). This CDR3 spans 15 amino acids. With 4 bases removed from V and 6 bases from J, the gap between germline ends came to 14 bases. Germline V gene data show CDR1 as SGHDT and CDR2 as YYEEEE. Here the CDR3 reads CASSGQRRVNSPLHF. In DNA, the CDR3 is TGTGCCAGCAGCGGACAGCGCCGGGTTAATTCACCCCTCCACTTT.

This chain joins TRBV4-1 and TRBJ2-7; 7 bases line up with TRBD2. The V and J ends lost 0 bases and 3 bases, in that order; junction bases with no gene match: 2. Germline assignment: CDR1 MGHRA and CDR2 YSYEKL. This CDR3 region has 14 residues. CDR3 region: CASSQDPGGYEQYF. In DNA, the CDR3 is TGCGCCAGCAGCCAAGATCCGGGGGGCTACGAGCAGTACTTC.

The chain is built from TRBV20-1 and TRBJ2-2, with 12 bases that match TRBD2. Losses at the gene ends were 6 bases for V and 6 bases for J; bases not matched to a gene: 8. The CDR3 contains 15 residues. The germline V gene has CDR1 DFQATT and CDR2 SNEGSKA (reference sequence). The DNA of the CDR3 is TGCAGTGCGGGGACTAGCGGGCTAATTGCCGGGGAGCTGTTTTTT. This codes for CSAGTSGLIAGELFF.

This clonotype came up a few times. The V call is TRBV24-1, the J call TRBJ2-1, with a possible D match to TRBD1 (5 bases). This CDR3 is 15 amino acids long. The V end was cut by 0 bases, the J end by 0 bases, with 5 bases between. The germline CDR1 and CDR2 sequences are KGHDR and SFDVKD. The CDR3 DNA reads TGTGCCACCAGTGATTTGCAGGGCTCCTACAATGAGCAGTTCTTC. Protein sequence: CATSDLQGSYNEQFF.

CDR3: CASSEAQGTDEQYF. The DNA of the CDR3 is TGTGCCAGCAGTGAAGCGCAGGGGACGGACGAGCAGTACTTC. The V gene is TRBV2, the J gene TRBJ2-7, with D possibly matching TRBD1 (6 bases). Trimming pared 0 bases from V and 5 bases from J, leaving 11 bases between. CDR1 is SNHLY and CDR2 is FYNNEI in the germline V gene. The CDR3 consists of 14 residues.

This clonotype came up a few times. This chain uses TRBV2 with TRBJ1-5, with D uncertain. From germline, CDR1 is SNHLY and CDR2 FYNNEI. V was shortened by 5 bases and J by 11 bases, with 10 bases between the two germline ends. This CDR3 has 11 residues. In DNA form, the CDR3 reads TGTGCCAGCAGTTCTCGGGAGACCCAGCATTTT. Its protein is CASSSRETQHF.